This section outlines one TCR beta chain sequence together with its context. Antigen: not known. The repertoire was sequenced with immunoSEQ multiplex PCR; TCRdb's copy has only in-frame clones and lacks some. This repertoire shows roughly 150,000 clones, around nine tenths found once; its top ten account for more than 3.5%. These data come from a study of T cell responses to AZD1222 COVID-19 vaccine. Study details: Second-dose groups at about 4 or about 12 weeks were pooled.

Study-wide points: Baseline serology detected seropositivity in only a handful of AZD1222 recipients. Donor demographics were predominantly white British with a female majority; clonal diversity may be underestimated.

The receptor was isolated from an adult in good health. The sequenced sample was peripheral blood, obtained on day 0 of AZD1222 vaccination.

The CDR3: CASRIAGRSPETQYF. Written as DNA, the CDR3 is TGTGCCAGCCGGATAGCGGGACGCAGTCCAGAGACCCAGTACTTC. V gene TRBV11-2 combines with J gene TRBJ2-5; 8 positions agree with TRBD2. Per the germline V gene, CDR1 is SGHAT and CDR2 is FQNNGV. V was pared by 8 bases and J by 4 bases, with 12 bases of the junction left unmatched. The CDR3 is 15 residues long.